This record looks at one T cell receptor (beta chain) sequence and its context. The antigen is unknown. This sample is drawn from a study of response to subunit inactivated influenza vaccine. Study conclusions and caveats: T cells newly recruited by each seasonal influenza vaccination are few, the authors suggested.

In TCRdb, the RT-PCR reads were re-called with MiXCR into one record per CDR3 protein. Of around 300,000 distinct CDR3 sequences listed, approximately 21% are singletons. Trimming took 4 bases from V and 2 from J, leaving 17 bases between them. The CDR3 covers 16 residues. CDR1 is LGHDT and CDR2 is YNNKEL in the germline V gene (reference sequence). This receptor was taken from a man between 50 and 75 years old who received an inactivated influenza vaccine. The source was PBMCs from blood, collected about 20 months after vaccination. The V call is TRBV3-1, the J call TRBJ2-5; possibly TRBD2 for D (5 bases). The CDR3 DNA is TGTGCCAGCAGCCCCCCGGGCTCGGGATCACAAGAGACCCAGTACTTC. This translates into CASSPPGSGSQETQYF.